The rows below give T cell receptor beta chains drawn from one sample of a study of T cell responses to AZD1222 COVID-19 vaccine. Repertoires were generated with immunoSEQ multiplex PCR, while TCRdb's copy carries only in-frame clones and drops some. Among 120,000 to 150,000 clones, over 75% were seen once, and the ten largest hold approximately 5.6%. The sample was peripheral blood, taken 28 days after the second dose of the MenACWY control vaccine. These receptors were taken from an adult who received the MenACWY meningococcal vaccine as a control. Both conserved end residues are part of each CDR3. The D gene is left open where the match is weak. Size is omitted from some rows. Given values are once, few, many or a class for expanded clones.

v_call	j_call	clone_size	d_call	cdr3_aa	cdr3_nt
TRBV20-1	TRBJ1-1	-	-	CSARQNTEAFF	TGCAGTGCAAGACAGAACACTGAAGCTTTCTTT
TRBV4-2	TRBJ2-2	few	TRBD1	CASSQDRVDGELFF	TGTGCCAGCAGCCAGGACAGGGTGGACGGGGAGCTGTTTTTT
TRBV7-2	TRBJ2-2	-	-	CASSLMTVNTGELFF	TGTGCCAGCAGCTTAATGACGGTGAACACCGGGGAGCTGTTTTTT
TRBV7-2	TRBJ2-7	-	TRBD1	CASSLTSGGTLYEQYF	TGTGCCAGCAGCTTAACCTCAGGGGGCACTCTATACGAGCAGTACTTC
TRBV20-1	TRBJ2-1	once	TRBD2	CSASSLAGGPRNEQFF	TGCAGTGCTAGTAGCCTAGCGGGGGGCCCAAGGAATGAGCAGTTCTTC
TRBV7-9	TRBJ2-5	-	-	CASSLGGSGRQETQYF	TGTGCCAGCAGCCTAGGGGGGTCTGGGCGCCAAGAGACCCAGTACTTC
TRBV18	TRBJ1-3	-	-	CASSPYTGRGNTIYF	TGTGCCAGCTCACCGTATACAGGGCGAGGAAACACCATATATTTT
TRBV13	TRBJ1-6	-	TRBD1	CASSLGYRGINSPLHF	TGTGCCAGCAGCTTAGGATACAGGGGAATTAATTCACCCCTCCACTTT
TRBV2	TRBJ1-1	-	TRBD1	CASKKNHGTGGEAFF	TGTGCCAGCAAAAAGAACCACGGGACAGGGGGTGAAGCTTTCTTT
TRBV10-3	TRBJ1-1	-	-	CAISANTEAFF	TGTGCCATCAGTGCTAACACTGAAGCTTTCTTT
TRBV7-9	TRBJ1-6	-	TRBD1	CASSTRGQSNSPLHF	TGTGCCAGCAGCACTAGGGGACAGTCTAATTCACCCCTCCACTTT
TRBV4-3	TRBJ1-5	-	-	CASSQDTGPQHF	TGCGCCAGCAGCCAAGATACGGGTCCCCAGCATTTT
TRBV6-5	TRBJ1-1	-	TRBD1	CASTWRGLTEAFF	TGTGCCAGCACGTGGAGGGGGCTAACTGAAGCTTTCTTT
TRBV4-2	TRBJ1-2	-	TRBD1	CASSPPGQGSSAYGYTF	TGTGCCAGCAGCCCTCCAGGACAGGGGAGTTCGGCCTATGGCTACACCTTC
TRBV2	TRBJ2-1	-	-	CASSPPGLSSSNEQFF	TGTGCCAGCAGTCCTCCTGGACTTAGTTCTTCCAATGAGCAGTTCTTC